These 2 T cell receptor beta chains originate from one sample sequenced in a study of blood T cell repertoires in COVID-19 (dated by TCRdb to about 2020). The receptor library was made with the immunoSEQ multiplex PCR assay. In its TCRdb copy, this immuneACCESS table keeps in-frame sequences only and misses some clones. Where compared with another copy, unresolved V genes explain less than half of these, and the others have no known cause. Here the sample has approximately 160,000 clones; around 84% occur a single time. The ten largest clones represent around 7% of the sample. Input material: PBMCs or T cells enriched from blood (not recorded which). These receptor sequences come from a man between 50 and 59 years old who had recovered from COVID-19.

In nucleotides, the CDR3 is TGTGCCTGGAGGATAGGACAGGCCCCTAATGAAAAACTGTTTTTT. Translated: CAWRIGQAPNEKLFF. The rearrangement joins TRBV30 to TRBJ1-4; 7 bases align to TRBD1. Germline CDR1 is GTSNPN and CDR2 is SVGIG (reference sequence). The J segment lost 3 bases and the V segment lost 3 bases, leaving 7 bases of the junction unmatched. The CDR3 is made up of 15 amino acids.

The chain recombines TRBV7-5 with TRBJ1-6; TRBD1, the table's D call, was not compared with the DNA. TRBV7-5 is labeled a pseudogene. This CDR3 is 14 amino acids long. The CDR3 bases are TGTGCCAGAAGGAATGGGGGCAGTGTCTCACCCCTCCACTTT. It is translated as CARRNGGSVSPLHF.